These 2 T cell receptor beta chains were all obtained from the same sample, sequenced in a study of blood T cell repertoires in COVID-19. Profiling relied on immunoSEQ multiplex PCR, and the TCRdb table lists in-frame clones only, not all of them. The sample has approximately 210,000 clones; roughly 84% are singletons. Sample: peripheral blood. All receptors derive from a woman aged 80 or older with acute or convalescent COVID-19.

The chain uses TRBV9 and TRBJ2-7; 8 positions match TRBD1. The CDR3 runs 15 residues. The ends lost 4 bases at V and 2 bases at J; junction bases unmatched: 8. Germline V gene sequence: CDR1 SGDLS, CDR2 YYNGEE. CDR3 DNA: TGTGCCAGCAGCAAAGAAGGACAGGGAGCCTACGAGCAGTACTTC. As protein: CASSKEGQGAYEQYF. Full variable domain (outside the CDR3, taken from reference TRBV9 and TRBJ2-7): DSGVTQTPKHLITATGQRVTLRCSPRSGDLSVYWYQQSLDQGLQFLIQYYNGEERAKGNILERFSAQQFPDLHSELNLSSLELGDSALYFCASSKEGQGAYEQYFGPGTRLTVT.

V usage is TRBV7-3 and J usage is TRBJ2-2; 7 bases match TRBD2. The CDR3 covers 14 residues. Germline trimming cut 6 bases from V and 4 bases from J; bases unmatched to any gene: 5. The germline V gene has CDR1 SGHTA and CDR2 FQGTGA. CDR3 residues: CASRPGGGTGELFF. Written as DNA, the CDR3 is TGTGCCAGCAGACCGGGGGGTGGCACCGGGGAGCTGTTTTTT.